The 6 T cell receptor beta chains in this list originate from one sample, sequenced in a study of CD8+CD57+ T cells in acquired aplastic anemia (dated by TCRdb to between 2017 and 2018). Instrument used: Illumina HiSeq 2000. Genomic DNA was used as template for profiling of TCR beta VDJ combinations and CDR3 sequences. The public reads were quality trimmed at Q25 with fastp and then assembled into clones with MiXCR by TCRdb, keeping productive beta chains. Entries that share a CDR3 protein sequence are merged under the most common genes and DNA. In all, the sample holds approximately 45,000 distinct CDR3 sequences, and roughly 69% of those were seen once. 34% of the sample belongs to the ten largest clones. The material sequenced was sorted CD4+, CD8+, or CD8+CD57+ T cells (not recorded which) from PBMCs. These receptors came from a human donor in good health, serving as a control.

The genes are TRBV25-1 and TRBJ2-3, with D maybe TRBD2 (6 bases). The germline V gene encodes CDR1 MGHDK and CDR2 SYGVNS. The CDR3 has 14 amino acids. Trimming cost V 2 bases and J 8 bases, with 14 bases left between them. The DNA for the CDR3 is TGTGCCAGCAGTGAACCCCGAGGAGGGGCTACGCAGTATTTT. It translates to CASSEPRGGATQYF.

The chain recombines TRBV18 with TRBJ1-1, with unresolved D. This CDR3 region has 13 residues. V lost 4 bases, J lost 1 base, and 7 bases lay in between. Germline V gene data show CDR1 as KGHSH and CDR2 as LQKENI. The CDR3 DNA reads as TGTGCCAGCTCACGTGACTGGAACACTGAAGCTTTCTTT. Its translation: CASSRDWNTEAFF. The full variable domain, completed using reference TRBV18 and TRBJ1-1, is NAGVMQNPRHLVRRRGQEARLRCSPMKGHSHVYWYRQLPEEGLKFMVYLQKENIIDESGMPKERFSAEFPKEGPSILRIQQVVRGDSAAYFCASSRDWNTEAFFGQGTRLTVV.

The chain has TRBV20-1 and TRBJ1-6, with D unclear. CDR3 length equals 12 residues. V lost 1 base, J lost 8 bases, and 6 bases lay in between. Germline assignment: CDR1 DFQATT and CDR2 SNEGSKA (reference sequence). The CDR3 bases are TGCAGTGCTAGAGGGAATGATTCACCCCTCCACTTT. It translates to CSARGNDSPLHF.

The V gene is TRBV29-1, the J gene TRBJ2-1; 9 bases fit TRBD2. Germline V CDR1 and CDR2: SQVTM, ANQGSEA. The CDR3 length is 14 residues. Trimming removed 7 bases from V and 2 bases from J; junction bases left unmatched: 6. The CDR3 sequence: CSDGLAPTYNEQFF. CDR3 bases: TGCAGCGACGGACTAGCGCCTACCTACAATGAGCAGTTCTTC.

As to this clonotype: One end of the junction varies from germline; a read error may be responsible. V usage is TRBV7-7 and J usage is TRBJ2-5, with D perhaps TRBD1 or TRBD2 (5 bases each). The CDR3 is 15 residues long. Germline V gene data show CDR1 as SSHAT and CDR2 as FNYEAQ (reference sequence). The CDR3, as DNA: TGTGCTAGCAGCCCGCACGGTGGGGACCGGGAGACCCAGTACTTC. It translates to CASSPHGGDRETQYF. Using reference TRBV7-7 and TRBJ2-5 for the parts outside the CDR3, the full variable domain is GAGVSQSPRYKVTKRGQDVTLRCDPISSHATLYWYQQALGQGPEFLTYFNYEAQPDKSGLPSDRFSAERPEGSISTLTIQRTEQRDSAMYRCASSPHGGDRETQYFGPGTRLLVL.

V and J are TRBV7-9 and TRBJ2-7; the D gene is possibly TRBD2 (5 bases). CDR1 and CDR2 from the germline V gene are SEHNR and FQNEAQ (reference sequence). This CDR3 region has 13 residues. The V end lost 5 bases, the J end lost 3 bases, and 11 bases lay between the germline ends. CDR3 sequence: CASSRREVYEQYF. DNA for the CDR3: TGTGCCAGCAGCCGCCGGGAAGTCTACGAGCAGTACTTC.